This T cell receptor beta chain was found in a study of blood T cell repertoires in COVID-19. About the study: Italy, Spain and the United States were the sources of the convalescent and acute COVID-19 samples. From T cells, B-cell-depleted T cells, or PBMCs came the material, which was cDNA or gDNA.

In the study's own analysis: Counts of nucleated cells, estimated from reference gene primer amplification, were obtained. Some clones are missing from TCRdb's copy, which holds only in-frame ones; the method was immunoSEQ multiplex PCR. That table is the source of V, J and clone size, and D and trimming were worked out from the DNA. In the table there are 100,000 to 150,000 clones, around 88% of which are singletons. This clone is a singleton in its sample. The sequence was obtained from a man between 50 and 59 years old with acute or convalescent COVID-19. What was sequenced was peripheral blood.

The CDR3 bases are TGTGCCAGCAGCCCGGGGACTAGCGGACACTACGAGCAGTACTTC. It specifies CASSPGTSGHYEQYF. The chain carries TRBV11-2 and TRBJ2-7; TRBD2 matches at 11 bases. The CDR3 runs 15 residues. V trimming: 5 bases; J trimming: 3 bases; junction bases outside the gene matches: 6. The V gene's germline CDR1 is SGHAT and CDR2 FQNNGV.